Listed below are T cell receptor beta chains from one sample, sequenced in a study of molecular identifiers for immune sequencing clone quantification. TCRdb passed the PCR reads through MiXCR, listing each CDR3 protein once. The data contain over 600,000 distinct CDR3 sequences, approximately 20% of them seen just once; the ten biggest clones take up around 0.9%. Sequencing was carried out using naive CD8+ T cells from blood, with Jurkat cell RNA spiked in. The receptor set was obtained from a human donor in good health. Some libraries in this study had Jurkat cell RNA spiked in. CDR3s include the opening cysteine and the closing phenylalanine or tryptophan.

length | V | CDR3
16 | TRBV20-1 | CSARDLGTSGRYEQYF
19 | TRBV12-3/TRBV12-4 | CASSSVLWRLGDVHQPQHF
15 | TRBV4-3 | CASGFLTGGFGEQFF
13 | TRBV29-1 | CSVEGRDVYGYTF
17 | TRBV7-2 | CASSYPSGGALSYEQYF
16 | TRBV19 | CASSPRRDRGLGLLHF
13 | TRBV18 | CASSPGPADTQYF
17 | TRBV25-1 | CASSEFERQEIVDTQYF
15 | TRBV7-7 | CASSPHRGAGETQYF
16 | TRBV7-9 | CASSLVTSGSTDTQYF
13 | TRBV27 | CASGGLMNTEAFF
17 | TRBV6-2/TRBV6-3 | CASSPQPTSGIMIEQYF
12 | TRBV12-5 | CASGRDSYEQYF
14 | TRBV30 | CAWSEDSASYEQYF
13 | TRBV3-1 | CASSHKDTDTQYF
14 | TRBV6-5 | CASRPEGQNTEAFF
16 | TRBV27 | CASSLIAPAGTDTQYF
16 | TRBV12-3/TRBV12-4 | CASSLEYGGDTDTQYF
14 | TRBV27 | CASSLGGGALEQYF
14 | TRBV9 | CASSGPWQTDTQYF
15 | TRBV19 | CASSRGTSGDNEQFF
14 | TRBV4-3 | CASSQDLQVYGYTF